This is a list of T cell receptor beta chains from one sample in a study of cytomegalovirus exposure and HLA in healthy donors. The assay was immunoSEQ multiplex PCR, and TCRdb's table has in-frame clones only and misses some. The table lists about 130,000 clones, 82% of them singletons. The sequenced material came from PBMCs. The origin of the receptors is a boy between 2 and 10 years old in good health and CMV-seronegative. The conserved cysteine and the conserved F or W are not part of the CDR3 here. Fields, in order: D gene, V gene, CDR3 protein. A D gene is named only where the DNA matches it firmly.

d_call: TRBD1
v_call: TRBV18
cdr3_aa: ASSTDRFHQPQH

d_call: -
v_call: TRBV6-1
cdr3_aa: ASSSSDSLYGYT

d_call: TRBD1
v_call: TRBV7-4
cdr3_aa: ASSSRDLPDRGQKGAF

d_call: TRBD1
v_call: TRBV2
cdr3_aa: ASINRGGYT

d_call: TRBD1
v_call: TRBV5-6
cdr3_aa: ASSYGQGNSPLH

d_call: TRBD1
v_call: TRBV14
cdr3_aa: ASSPKPGQRPLYSNQPQH

d_call: TRBD1
v_call: TRBV6-4
cdr3_aa: ASSDSTGGNSPLH

d_call: TRBD1
v_call: TRBV7-2
cdr3_aa: ASSLFLGGKYEQY

d_call: TRBD2
v_call: TRBV4-1
cdr3_aa: ASSHLTSGGVRDTQY

d_call: TRBD1
v_call: TRBV9
cdr3_aa: ASSATDRGSTEAF

d_call: -
v_call: TRBV2
cdr3_aa: ASSEAAAGLSGKLF

d_call: -
v_call: TRBV2
cdr3_aa: ASTLRGAPTEAF

d_call: -
v_call: TRBV6-1
cdr3_aa: ASSRDSPWNEQF

d_call: -
v_call: TRBV10-3
cdr3_aa: AISESLDSGYGYT

d_call: -
v_call: TRBV4-3
cdr3_aa: ASSQDRTTGSWYGYT

d_call: TRBD1
v_call: TRBV11-1
cdr3_aa: ASGPGQGDTDTQY